A selection of T cell receptor beta chains follows, all from one sample in a study of molecular identifiers for immune sequencing clone quantification. TCRdb passed the PCR reads through MiXCR, listing each CDR3 protein once. This sample has approximately 630,000 distinct CDR3 sequences; around 25% occur once, and the top ten carry 0.6% to 0.9%. Sample: naive CD8+ T cells from blood, with Jurkat cell RNA spiked in. These receptors were obtained from a human donor in good health. Some libraries in this study had Jurkat cell RNA spiked in. Both conserved end residues are part of each CDR3. The D gene is left open where the match is weak. Size is omitted from some rows. Given values are once, few, many or a class for expanded clones.

D: -; size: few; V: TRBV5-5; J: TRBJ2-7; CDR3: CASSQGQWAGYEQYF; DNA: TGTGCCAGCAGCCAAGGACAGTGGGCAGGCTACGAGCAGTACTTC
D: TRBD2; size: few; V: TRBV9; J: TRBJ2-3; CDR3: CASSPSGMGADTQYF; DNA: TGTGCCAGCAGTCCCAGCGGGATGGGGGCAGATACGCAGTATTTT
D: -; size: -; V: TRBV27; J: TRBJ2-7; CDR3: CASSFAGSNYEQYF; DNA: TGTGCCAGCAGTTTTGCCGGGTCCAATTACGAGCAGTACTTC
D: -; size: -; V: TRBV7-6; J: TRBJ2-3; CDR3: CASSLGREWGTDTQYF; DNA: TGTGCCAGCAGCTTAGGCAGGGAGTGGGGGACAGATACGCAGTATTTT
D: -; size: -; V: TRBV19; J: TRBJ2-5; CDR3: CASRRQGQETQYF; DNA: TGTGCCAGTAGAAGGCAGGGTCAAGAGACCCAGTACTTC
D: -; size: many; V: TRBV5-5; J: TRBJ2-2; CDR3: CASSFGPTTGELFF; DNA: TGTGCCAGCAGCTTCGGACCGACCACCGGGGAGCTGTTTTTT
D: -; size: many; V: TRBV9; J: TRBJ2-3; CDR3: CASSVEQAYTDTQYF; DNA: TGTGCCAGCAGCGTAGAGCAGGCCTACACAGATACGCAGTATTTT
D: TRBD1; size: -; V: TRBV4-3; J: TRBJ2-7; CDR3: CASSQDLGQGAFEQYF; DNA: TGCGCCAGCAGCCAAGATCTCGGACAGGGGGCTTTCGAGCAGTACTTC
D: TRBD2; size: once; V: TRBV12-3/TRBV12-4; J: TRBJ2-2; CDR3: CASQGLADRTGELFF; DNA: TGTGCCAGCCAAGGACTAGCGGACCGCACCGGGGAGCTGTTTTTT
D: -; size: -; V: TRBV27; J: TRBJ1-5; CDR3: CASSQGMGQPQHF; DNA: TGTGCCAGCAGTCAGGGGATGGGTCAGCCCCAGCATTTT
D: -; size: few; V: TRBV20-1; J: TRBJ2-7; CDR3: CSAQGWESSYEQYF; DNA: TGCAGTGCCCAGGGTTGGGAGAGCTCCTACGAGCAGTACTTC
D: TRBD2; size: -; V: TRBV7-9; J: TRBJ2-2; CDR3: CASSPRSAGGISGELFF; DNA: TGTGCCAGCAGCCCGCGGTCAGCGGGGGGGATCTCCGGGGAGCTGTTTTTT
D: -; size: few; V: TRBV5-4; J: TRBJ2-2; CDR3: CASRAGTSNTGELFF; DNA: TGTGCCAGCAGGGCCGGGACGTCGAACACCGGGGAGCTGTTTTTT
D: TRBD1; size: many; V: TRBV12-3/TRBV12-4; J: TRBJ1-5; CDR3: CASSYVGQGNQPQHF; DNA: TGTGCCAGCAGTTACGTGGGACAGGGGAATCAGCCCCAGCATTTT
D: TRBD2; size: many; V: TRBV7-3; J: TRBJ2-3; CDR3: CASSLGGSGADTQYF; DNA: TGTGCCAGCAGCTTGGGTGGTAGCGGGGCAGATACGCAGTATTTT
D: -; size: many; V: TRBV29-1; J: TRBJ2-6; CDR3: CSVVGVDSGANVLTF; DNA: TGCAGCGTTGTGGGGGTCGACTCTGGGGCCAACGTCCTGACTTTC
D: -; size: few; V: TRBV2; J: TRBJ1-5; CDR3: CASTRQHFSNQPQHF; DNA: TGTGCCAGCACCCGACAGCACTTTAGCAATCAGCCCCAGCATTTT
D: -; size: -; V: TRBV19; J: TRBJ1-5; CDR3: CASSSRGSQPQHF; DNA: TGTGCCAGTAGTTCGAGGGGCTCTCAGCCCCAGCATTTT
D: -; size: -; V: TRBV19; J: TRBJ2-1; CDR3: CASSMSGGRGQDEQFF; DNA: TGTGCCAGTAGTATGTCGGGGGGGAGGGGGCAGGATGAGCAGTTCTTC
D: TRBD2; size: few; V: TRBV12-3/TRBV12-4; J: TRBJ2-1; CDR3: CASSLGRGVQDEQFF; DNA: TGTGCCAGCAGTTTAGGTCGGGGGGTACAGGATGAGCAGTTCTTC
D: TRBD2; size: -; V: TRBV20-1; J: TRBJ2-1; CDR3: CSARDPTGTSLRNEQFF; DNA: TGCAGTGCTAGAGATCCCACCGGGACTAGTTTGAGGAATGAGCAGTTCTTC
D: -; size: -; V: TRBV10-3; J: TRBJ2-1; CDR3: CATQGGNEQCF; DNA: TGTGCCACCCAGGGGGGCAATGAGCAGTGCTTC
D: TRBD2; size: -; V: TRBV29-1; J: TRBJ2-1; CDR3: CSYSGGSYNEQFF; DNA: TGCAGCTATAGCGGGGGGTCCTACAATGAGCAGTTCTTC
D: -; size: -; V: TRBV9; J: TRBJ2-5; CDR3: CASSPAAGETQYF; DNA: TGTGCCAGCAGCCCCGCGGCCGGAGAGACCCAGTACTTC
D: -; size: few; V: TRBV24-1; J: TRBJ2-1; CDR3: CATSDMGGSYNEQFF; DNA: TGTGCCACCAGTGATATGGGGGGCTCCTACAATGAGCAGTTCTTC
D: -; size: few; V: TRBV30; J: TRBJ2-5; CDR3: CAWSAWLQETQYF; DNA: TGTGCCTGGAGTGCATGGCTCCAAGAGACCCAGTACTTC
D: -; size: few; V: TRBV6-5; J: TRBJ1-1; CDR3: CASSYSIGVQAFF; DNA: TGTGCCAGCAGTTACTCGATAGGGGTACAAGCTTTCTTT
D: -; size: few; V: TRBV12-3/TRBV12-4; J: TRBJ1-3; CDR3: CASIPGVSSGNTIYF; DNA: TGTGCCAGCATCCCGGGGGTTAGCTCTGGAAACACCATATATTTT
D: -; size: -; V: TRBV4-3; J: TRBJ1-5; CDR3: CASSQWVAQPQHF; DNA: TGCGCCAGCAGCCAGTGGGTCGCTCAGCCCCAGCATTTT
D: -; size: -; V: TRBV4-2; J: TRBJ1-6; CDR3: CASSQDGAVSSYNSPLHF; DNA: TGTGCCAGCAGCCAAGATGGAGCGGTGAGCTCCTATAATTCACCCCTCCACTTT
D: -; size: -; V: TRBV20-1; J: TRBJ1-2; CDR3: CSARPLRQTHYGYTF; DNA: TGCAGTGCTAGACCCCTCCGACAGACTCACTATGGCTACACCTTC
D: TRBD1; size: -; V: TRBV6-1; J: TRBJ1-5; CDR3: CASTNPTGQGLGNQPRHF; DNA: TGTGCCAGCACCAACCCCACGGGACAGGGCTTAGGCAATCAGCCCCGGCATTTT
D: TRBD1; size: many; V: TRBV20-1; J: TRBJ1-5; CDR3: CSATGTDSNQPQHF; DNA: TGCAGTGCGACCGGGACAGATAGCAATCAGCCCCAGCATTTT
D: -; size: -; V: TRBV7-9; J: TRBJ1-1; CDR3: CACSFFENTEAFF; DNA: TGTGCCTGCAGCTTTTTTGAAAACACTGAAGCTTTCTTT
D: TRBD2; size: -; V: TRBV20-1; J: TRBJ2-3; CDR3: CSARFGRAGEDTQYF; DNA: TGCAGTGCTAGGTTCGGGAGGGCCGGGGAAGATACGCAGTATTTT
D: -; size: -; V: TRBV4-1; J: TRBJ1-1; CDR3: CASSQRQDLNTEAFF; DNA: TGCGCCAGCAGCCAACGACAGGACCTGAACACTGAAGCTTTCTTT
D: TRBD1; size: -; V: TRBV28; J: TRBJ2-5; CDR3: CASGLSTDRVQETQYF; DNA: TGTGCCAGCGGTTTATCTACGGACAGGGTCCAAGAGACCCAGTACTTC
D: -; size: -; V: TRBV20-1; J: TRBJ1-4; CDR3: CSASDEGGLGANEKLFF; DNA: TGCAGTGCTAGTGATGAGGGGGGATTGGGGGCTAATGAAAAACTGTTTTTT
D: TRBD1; size: few; V: TRBV27; J: TRBJ1-5; CDR3: CASSFTGGDQPQHF; DNA: TGTGCCAGCAGTTTTACAGGGGGGGATCAGCCCCAGCATTTT